This T cell receptor beta chain was recovered during a study of T cell repertoires in cytomegalovirus infection. The germline gives CDR1 MNHNY, CDR2 SVGAGI (reference sequence). Trimming took 7 bases from V and 5 from J, leaving 17 bases between them. The CDR3 has 14 residues. Study outcomes and limitations: The ex vivo response showed dominance by HLA-C-restricted CMV-specific TCR beta clonotypes.

With regard to this clonotype: Its target is unknown.

Via MiXCR, TCRdb re-called the reads, giving one row per CDR3 protein. The sample holds about 830,000 distinct CDR3 sequences; about 31% are singletons and the top ten take roughly 12%. This receptor was obtained from a human donor in good health (CMV status not recorded). Some clones in this sample may be carry-over from other donors' samples. The genes are TRBV6-6 and TRBJ1-1; D is perhaps TRBD1 (6 bases). Material: cultured CD8+ T cells from PBMCs, obtained from culture after CMV antigen stimulation. CDR3 sequence reads: CASNTGGPWTEAFF. CDR3 nucleotide sequence: TGTGCCAGCAATACGGGGGGCCCTTGGACTGAAGCTTTCTTT.